Following are 19 T cell receptor beta chains from one sample sequenced in a study of pediatric ulcerative colitis. Some clones are missing from TCRdb's copy, which holds only in-frame ones; the method was immunoSEQ multiplex PCR. The sample lists 5,000 or so clones, under 90% occurring once. The sequenced sample was blood. The receptors derive from a girl aged 10 to 17 who was a control in a study of pediatric ulcerative colitis.

V usage is TRBV28 and J usage is TRBJ2-7, with D unclear. CDR1 MDHEN and CDR2 SYDVKM come from the germline V gene. V shed 8 bases and J shed 4 bases, with 21 bases lying between them. The CDR3 has 15 residues. The CDR3, as DNA: TGTGCCAGCGGAACCCGAACAACGAAAAAATACGAGCAGTACTTC. Its protein product is CASGTRTTKKYEQYF.

The chain recombines TRBV29-1 with TRBJ1-1; 8 bases line up with TRBD1. Per the germline V gene, CDR1 is SQVTM and CDR2 is ANQGSEA. The CDR3 is 13 amino acids. V lost 5 bases and J lost 3; bases outside the gene matches: 5. For the CDR3, the DNA is TGCAGCGTTCTCAGGGGGCGAGACACTGAAGCTTTCTTT. As protein: CSVLRGRDTEAFF.

The genes are TRBV28 and TRBJ2-7, with D tentatively TRBD1 or TRBD2 (5 bases each). The germline V gene has CDR1 MDHEN and CDR2 SYDVKM. This CDR3 has 13 amino acids. With 6 bases removed from V and 6 bases from J, the gap between germline ends came to 15 bases. Here the CDR3 DNA reads TGTGCCAGCAGGACAGCGGCGAAGAGCGAGCAGTACTTC. Translated, it gives CASRTAAKSEQYF.

The V and J genes are TRBV9 and TRBJ2-5; the D gene is possibly TRBD2 (5 bases). Looked up from germline, CDR1 is SGDLS and CDR2 is YYNGEE. The V end lost 0 bases, the J end lost 2 bases, and 8 bases lay between the germline ends. CDR3 length: 14 amino acids. The CDR3 region is CASSVGGSQETQYF. CDR3 coding DNA: TGTGCCAGCAGCGTAGGCGGGTCTCAAGAGACCCAGTACTTC.

This clone was observed a single time. At one of its ends the junction is not consistent with the germline gene, which may arise from a read error. The gene calls are TRBV4-2 and TRBJ1-1; 7 nucleotides align to TRBD1. This CDR3 has 15 amino acids. Germline-derived CDR1 and CDR2 are LGHNA and YNFKEQ. Written as DNA, the CDR3 is TGTGCCAGCAGCCACCCGACCAGGGGGTTCACTAAAGCTTTCTTT. Translated, it gives CASSHPTRGFTKAFF.

This chain links TRBV5-4 with TRBJ2-1; 7 nucleotides align to TRBD2. V dropped 3 bases and J dropped 6; count of bases not matched to a gene: 6. The CDR3 extends over 14 amino acids. Germline V gives CDR1 SGHNT, CDR2 YYREEE (reference sequence). The CDR3 bases are TGTGCCAGCAGCTCCCGGGGGGTTTTCAATGAGCAGTTCTTC. It is translated as CASSSRGVFNEQFF.

The chain recombines TRBV16 with TRBJ2-1; 9 bases agree with TRBD2. The CDR3 contains 15 residues. V trimming: 5 bases; J trimming: 0 bases; junction bases outside the gene matches: 2. CDR1 KGHSY and CDR2 FQNENV come from the germline V gene. The CDR3 DNA is TGTGCCAGCAGCTGGACTAGCGCCTCCTACAATGAGCAGTTCTTC. This gives the protein CASSWTSASYNEQFF.

This clone was recorded a few times. The chain has TRBV7-9 and TRBJ1-1, with D unresolved. Germline V gene sequence: CDR1 SEHNR, CDR2 FQNEAQ (reference sequence). The CDR3 consists of 14 residues. Trimming removed 1 base at V and 3 bases at J, with 9 bases between. CDR3 sequence: CASSLEFGYTEAFF. In nucleotides, the CDR3 is TGTGCCAGCAGCTTAGAGTTTGGGTACACTGAAGCTTTCTTT.

This clone showed up just once. The rearrangement links TRBV2 to TRBJ2-5; no clear D gene. The CDR3 covers 16 residues. Trimming took off 1 base at V and 2 bases at J, with 14 bases between the two ends. Germline values: CDR1 SNHLY, CDR2 FYNNEI. The CDR3, as DNA: TGTGCCAGCAGTGAAGGGAAGGGTTACCCGCAAGAGACCCAGTACTTC. It is translated as CASSEGKGYPQETQYF.

The chain links TRBV6-1 to TRBJ2-3, with 7 bases matching TRBD2. The CDR3 extends over 14 amino acids. V shed 6 bases, J shed 3 bases, and the junction held 6 bases outside the gene matches. From germline, CDR1 is MNHNS and CDR2 SASEGT. CDR3 residues: CASSLSGTTDTQYF. The CDR3 DNA is TGTGCCAGCAGCTTAAGCGGGACTACAGATACGCAGTATTTT.

This clone was seen only once. The chain links TRBV27 to TRBJ2-3; 10 bases map to TRBD2. The CDR3 contains 17 residues. CDR1 is MNHEY, CDR2 SMNVEV, per germline (reference sequence). The trim removed 2 bases at V and 0 bases at J, leaving 5 bases unmatched. CDR3 nucleotide sequence: TGTGCCAGCAGTTTAAGTCTAGCGGGAGTAAGCACAGATACGCAGTATTTT. Residues: CASSLSLAGVSTDTQYF.

The V gene is TRBV5-1, the J gene TRBJ1-1; D unclear. Germline assignment: CDR1 SGHRS and CDR2 YFSETQ. CDR3 length: 11 amino acids. The V and J ends lost 2 bases and 7 bases respectively, with 6 bases between them. CDR3 nucleotides: TGCGCCAGCAGCTTTAGGCTTGAAGCTTTCTTT. Amino acids: CASSFRLEAFF.

This clone was seen only once. The chain carries TRBV18 and TRBJ2-5, with TRBD2 as a possible D gene (6 bases). The V end was cut by 3 bases, the J end by 9 bases, with 14 bases between. Germline V gene data show CDR1 as KGHSH and CDR2 as LQKENI. CDR3 length: 13 residues. The CDR3: CASSPDSGGAQYF. Written as DNA, the CDR3 is TGTGCCAGCTCACCTGATAGTGGAGGGGCCCAGTACTTC.

This rearrangement joins TRBV20-1 to TRBJ1-2; weak D call: TRBD1 (6 bases). CDR1 and CDR2 (germline): DFQATT, SNEGSKA (reference sequence). Trimming pared 5 bases from V and 7 bases from J, leaving 11 bases between. CDR3 length: 11 residues. This CDR3 reads CSAQQGPGYTF. The CDR3, as DNA: TGCAGTGCTCAACAGGGACCTGGCTACACCTTC.

J is TRBJ2-1 and V is TRBV4-2; 7 positions agree with TRBD2. Germline loops: CDR1 LGHNA, CDR2 YNFKEQ. V was clipped by 0 bases and J by 7 bases; unmatched bases: 0. The CDR3 has 13 residues. CDR3 in amino acids: CASSQEGGNEQFF. The CDR3 nucleotides are TGTGCCAGCAGCCAAGAGGGGGGGAATGAGCAGTTCTTC.

V is TRBV5-4 and J is TRBJ2-7, with D unresolved. CDR1 and CDR2 from the germline V gene are SGHNT and YYREEE (reference sequence). CDR3 size: 14 residues. V dropped 4 bases and J dropped 3 bases, with 14 bases sitting between them. CDR3 region: CASSPRDGFYEQYF. The CDR3 DNA follows: TGTGCCAGCAGCCCCCGAGACGGATTCTACGAGCAGTACTTC.

J is TRBJ2-7 and V is TRBV7-2; D is possibly TRBD1 (5 bases). CDR1 is SGHTA, CDR2 FQGNSA, per germline. The V gene lost 3 bases and the J gene lost 2 bases, with 14 bases spanning the gap. This CDR3 comprises 15 residues. CDR3 loop: CASSFSRQGAYEQYF. In DNA form, the CDR3 reads TGTGCCAGCAGCTTCTCCCGACAAGGGGCCTACGAGCAGTACTTC.

The genes are TRBV6-5 and TRBJ2-1, with D perhaps matching TRBD1 or TRBD2 (6 bases each). This CDR3 region has 15 residues. The V gene's germline CDR1 is MNHEY and CDR2 SVGAGI. Trimming removed 7 bases from V and 3 bases from J, with 16 bases in between. CDR3 in amino acids: CASTQRGADYNEQFF. The CDR3 DNA is TGTGCCAGCACCCAGAGGGGGGCCGACTACAATGAGCAGTTCTTC.

This chain joins TRBV5-1 and TRBJ1-3; D uncertain. V was trimmed by 0 bases and J by 2 bases, leaving 6 bases between them. This CDR3 contains 14 residues. The germline CDR1 and CDR2 sequences are SGHRS and YFSETQ. The DNA of the CDR3 is TGCGCCAGCAGCTTGGTTGGGGCTGGAAACACCATATATTTT. It translates to CASSLVGAGNTIYF. Full variable domain (rest looked up from reference TRBV5-1 and TRBJ1-3): KAGVTQTPRYLIKTRGQQVTLSCSPISGHRSVSWYQQTPGQGLQFLFEYFSETQRNKGNFPGRFSGRQFSNSRSEMNVSTLELGDSALYLCASSLVGAGNTIYFGEGSWLTVV.